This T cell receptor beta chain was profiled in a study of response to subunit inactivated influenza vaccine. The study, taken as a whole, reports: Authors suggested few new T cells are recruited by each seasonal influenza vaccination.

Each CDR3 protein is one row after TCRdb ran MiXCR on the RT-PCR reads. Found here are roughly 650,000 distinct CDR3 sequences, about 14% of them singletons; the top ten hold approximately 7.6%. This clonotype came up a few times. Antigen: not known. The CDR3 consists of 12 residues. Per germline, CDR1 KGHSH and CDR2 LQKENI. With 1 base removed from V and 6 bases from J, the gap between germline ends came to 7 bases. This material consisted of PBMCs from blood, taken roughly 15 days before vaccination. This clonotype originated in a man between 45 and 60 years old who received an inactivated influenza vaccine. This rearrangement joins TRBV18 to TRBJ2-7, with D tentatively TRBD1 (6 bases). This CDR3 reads CASSPLQGEQYF. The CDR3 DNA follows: TGTGCCAGCTCACCACTACAGGGCGAGCAGTACTTC.